The source of this T cell receptor beta chain is a study of T cell responses to AZD1222 COVID-19 vaccine. As for the study in general: Pooled samples include second doses given at about 4 or 12 weeks. The study, taken as a whole, reports: Donors were largely white British and mainly female; clonal diversity was possibly underestimated. Within unmutated variant regions lay the reported targets of nearly half of spike-specific TCRs.

The germline gives CDR1 GTSNPN, CDR2 SVGIG (reference sequence). CDR3 size: 12 residues. Germline trimming cut 7 bases from V and 1 base from J; bases unmatched to any gene: 2. The protocol was immunoSEQ multiplex PCR, while the TCRdb copy is restricted to in-frame clones and leaves out a portion. Seen here are 94,000 or so clones, roughly 90% observed once, and the top ten hold 26%. Comments on this clone: What it binds is not known.

The receptor was derived from an adult in good health. This chain connects TRBV30 to TRBJ1-1; 8 nucleotides agree with TRBD1. The material was peripheral blood, obtained on day 0 of AZD1222 vaccination. CDR3 nucleotide sequence: TGTGCCTTGGACAGGGCGAACACTGAAGCTTTCTTT. Translating it yields CALDRANTEAFF.